Listed here are 16 T cell receptor beta chains from one sample, sequenced in a study of control samples from healthy donors and cancer patients. TCRdb's table, derived via immunoSEQ multiplex PCR, lists solely in-frame clones and lacks some. Among 100,000 to 150,000 clones listed, approximately 93% were seen once. Sequenced material: blood. The receptors were sampled from a woman aged 18-30 years in good health.

The gene calls are TRBV7-8 and TRBJ1-6; 8 bases agree with TRBD1. CDR1 and CDR2 (germline): SGHVS, FQNEAQ. The CDR3 consists of 15 residues. V lost 5 bases, J lost 8 bases, and 8 bases stayed unmatched. For the CDR3, the DNA is TGTGCCAGCAGCAAGACAGGGGACAGTTATTCACCCCTCCACTTT. This codes for CASSKTGDSYSPLHF.

This clone occurred once. The CDR3 sequence: CASSQHDRGNSPLHF. The CDR3 DNA sequence: TGCGCCAGCAGCCAACACGACAGGGGGAATTCACCCCTCCACTTT. This rearrangement joins TRBV4-3 to TRBJ1-6, with 9 bases identical to TRBD1. There are 15 residues in the CDR3. Germline values: CDR1 LGHNA, CDR2 YSLEER. The V segment lost 2 bases and the J segment 7 bases; nucleotides outside the gene matches: 3.

J is TRBJ1-2 and V is TRBV28; D is uncertain. CDR1 and CDR2 from the germline V gene are MDHEN and SYDVKM. V gave up 2 bases and J gave up 7 bases, with 8 bases separating them. The length of the CDR3 is 12 residues. CDR3 residues: CASSLGAGGYTF. The CDR3 coding sequence is TGTGCCAGCAGTTTAGGTGCGGGTGGCTACACCTTC.

The chain combines TRBV24-1 with TRBJ2-1, with TRBD1 as a possible D gene (6 bases). V lost 1 base and J 0 bases, leaving 9 bases between the germline ends. Per the germline V gene, CDR1 is KGHDR and CDR2 is SFDVKD. This CDR3 has 16 residues. CDR3 nucleotide sequence: TGTGCCACCAGTGATTTTACAGGGAGCTCCTACAATGAGCAGTTCTTC. Its translation: CATSDFTGSSYNEQFF.

This rearrangement joins TRBV2 to TRBJ1-1; D gene ambiguous. In germline, CDR1 is SNHLY, CDR2 FYNNEI. The CDR3 spans 13 residues. V dropped 4 bases and J dropped 0 bases, with 6 bases sitting between them. The CDR3 here is CASSVRMNTEAFF. CDR3 DNA: TGTGCCAGCAGTGTGCGGATGAACACTGAAGCTTTCTTT.

This clone was counted once. The chain's CDR3 is CASSQDSGGHYEQYF. In nucleotides, the CDR3 is TGCGCCAGCAGCCAAGATTCAGGGGGCCACTACGAGCAGTACTTC. This sequence joins TRBV4-3 and TRBJ2-7, with 8 bases matching TRBD1. The J segment lost 3 bases and the V segment lost 0 bases, leaving 4 bases of the junction unmatched. Germline V gives CDR1 LGHNA, CDR2 YSLEER. The CDR3 length is 15 residues.

The chain carries TRBV2 and TRBJ1-2; D possibly corresponds to TRBD1 (5 bases). The CDR3 loop spans 14 amino acids. Per germline, CDR1 SNHLY and CDR2 FYNNEI. Trimming removed 0 bases at V and 8 bases at J, with 13 bases between. The CDR3 DNA is TGTGCCAGCAGTGAAGCGGGAAGGGGAGAGGGCTACACCTTC. Its translation: CASSEAGRGEGYTF.

V is TRBV28 and J is TRBJ1-2, with D possibly matching TRBD1 (6 bases). The germline gives CDR1 MDHEN, CDR2 SYDVKM. The CDR3 consists of 14 residues. Between the trimmed V and J ends, which lost 3 bases and 7 bases, there was a span of 15 bases. CDR3 bases: TGTGCCAGCAGTTTCCTCCCCGGGGGCGGTGGCTACACCTTC. This translates into CASSFLPGGGGYTF.

V usage is TRBV9 and J usage is TRBJ2-3; possibly TRBD2 for D (5 bases). Germline CDR1 and CDR2: SGDLS and YYNGEE. V lost 0 bases and J 0 bases, leaving 11 bases between the germline ends. This CDR3 region has 16 residues. The CDR3: CASSVGSGLSTDTQYF. The DNA of the CDR3 is TGTGCCAGCAGCGTAGGGAGCGGACTTAGCACAGATACGCAGTATTTT.

This clone has a handful of counts. The rearrangement joins TRBV7-6 to TRBJ2-7; 8 positions match TRBD2. Trimming took 1 base from V and 3 from J; bases not matched to a gene: 5. Germline V gives CDR1 SGHVS, CDR2 FNYEAQ. The CDR3 covers 15 residues. CDR3 nucleotide sequence: TGTGCCAGCAGCTTAGTAGCTAGCGGGTTCTACGAGCAGTACTTC. It translates to CASSLVASGFYEQYF.

The chain combines TRBV6-5 with TRBJ2-7, with D perhaps TRBD1 (6 bases). Germline V gene lookup returns CDR1 MNHEY and CDR2 SVGAGI. With 7 bases removed from V and 3 bases from J, the gap between germline ends came to 19 bases. This CDR3 spans 15 amino acids. CDR3 amino acids: CASTQIGGGGYEQYF. The DNA of the CDR3 is TGTGCCAGCACCCAGATTGGGGGCGGCGGCTACGAGCAGTACTTC.

The rearrangement links TRBV6-2 or TRBV6-3 to TRBJ1-4, with 7 bases matching TRBD1. In germline, CDR1 is MNHEY, CDR2 SVGEGT. Trimming took 2 bases from V and 0 from J; bases not matched to a gene: 6. The CDR3 covers 17 residues. CDR3 DNA: TGTGCCAGCAGTTACGGGACAGACGACGCAACTAATGAAAAACTGTTTTTT. Amino acid sequence: CASSYGTDDATNEKLFF.

The table lists this clone with a count of one. This sequence joins TRBV20-1 and TRBJ1-1; D is uncertain. Trimming shortened V by 3 bases and J by 1 base, and 9 bases separated the two germline ends. CDR3 length equals 13 residues. From germline, CDR1 is DFQATT and CDR2 SNEGSKA (reference sequence). DNA for the CDR3: TGCAGTGCTAGTCCGGGATCGAACACTGAAGCTTTCTTT. Translation gives CSASPGSNTEAFF.

With respect to this clone: A junction end diverges from the germline sequence, so it may reflect a read error. The rearrangement joins TRBV7-9 to TRBJ1-3; 10 nucleotides match TRBD1. CDR1 is SEHNR and CDR2 is FQNEAQ in the germline V gene (reference sequence). The length of the CDR3 is 15 residues. The CDR3 reads CASSLAQGQGPRFDF. CDR3 DNA: TGTGCCAGCAGCTTAGCCCAGGGACAGGGGCCTCGATTTGATTTT. The full variable domain, rest sourced from reference TRBV7-9 and TRBJ1-3, is DTGVSQNPRHKITKRGQNVTFRCDPISEHNRLYWYRQTLGQGPEFLTYFQNEAQLEKSRLLSDRFSAERPKGSFSTLEIQRTEQGDSAMYLCASSLAQGQGPRFDFGEGSWLTVV.

J is TRBJ1-1 and V is TRBV6-2 or TRBV6-3; possibly TRBD1 for D (5 bases). From germline, CDR1 is MNHEY and CDR2 SVGEGT. Trimming pared 0 bases from V and 5 bases from J, leaving 7 bases between. This CDR3 comprises 13 residues. The CDR3 DNA is TGTGCCAGCAGTTACTCGGGGGGAACTGAAGCTTTCTTT. It is translated as CASSYSGGTEAFF.

This chain connects TRBV7-2 to TRBJ2-3; 8 bases align to TRBD2. Losses at the gene ends were 4 bases for V and 3 bases for J; bases not matched to a gene: 9. The CDR3 runs 16 residues. The V gene's germline CDR1 is SGHTA and CDR2 FQGNSA. CDR3 DNA: TGTGCCAGCAGCTCCAGAGCGGGGGAGCCGACAGATACGCAGTATTTT. Amino acids: CASSSRAGEPTDTQYF.